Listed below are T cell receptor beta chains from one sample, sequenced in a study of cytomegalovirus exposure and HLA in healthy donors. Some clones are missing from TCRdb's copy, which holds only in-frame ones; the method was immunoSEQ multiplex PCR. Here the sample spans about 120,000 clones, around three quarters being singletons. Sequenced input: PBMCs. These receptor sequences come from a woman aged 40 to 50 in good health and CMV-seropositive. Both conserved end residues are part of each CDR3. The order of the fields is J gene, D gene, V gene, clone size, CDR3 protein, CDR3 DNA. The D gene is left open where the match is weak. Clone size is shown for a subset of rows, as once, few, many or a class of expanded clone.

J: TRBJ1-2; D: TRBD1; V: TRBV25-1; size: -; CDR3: CASSESTDRAGYTF; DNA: TGTGCCAGCAGTGAATCTACGGACAGGGCTGGCTACACCTTC
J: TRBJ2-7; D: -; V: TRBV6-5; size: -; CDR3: CASSLGRGSYEQYF; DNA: TGTGCCAGCAGTTTGGGCAGGGGATCCTACGAGCAGTACTTC
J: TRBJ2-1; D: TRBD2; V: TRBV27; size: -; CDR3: CASSLWGLAGLGDEQFF; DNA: TGTGCCAGCAGTCTTTGGGGACTAGCGGGCCTGGGTGATGAGCAGTTCTTC
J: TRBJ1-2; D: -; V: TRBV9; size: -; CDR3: CASSVGGDGYTF; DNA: TGTGCCAGCAGCGTAGGCGGGGATGGCTACACCTTC
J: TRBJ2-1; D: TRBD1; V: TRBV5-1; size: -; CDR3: CASRLGQGAYNEQFF; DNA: TGCGCCAGCAGACTAGGACAGGGGGCGTACAATGAGCAGTTCTTC
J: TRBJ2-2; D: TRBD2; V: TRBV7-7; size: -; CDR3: CASIPGLDSTGELFF; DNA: TGTGCTAGCATCCCGGGACTAGACAGCACCGGGGAGCTGTTTTTT
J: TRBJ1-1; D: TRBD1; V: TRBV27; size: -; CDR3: CPKGGGNTEAFF; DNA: TGCCCAAAAGGGGGCGGGAACACTGAAGCTTTCTTT
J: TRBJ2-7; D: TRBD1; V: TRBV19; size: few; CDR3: CASSVGTGDLSYEQYF; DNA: TGTGCCAGTAGTGTCGGGACAGGGGACCTCTCCTACGAGCAGTACTTC
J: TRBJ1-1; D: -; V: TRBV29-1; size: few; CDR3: CSVALRNTEAFF; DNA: TGCAGCGTTGCTCTGAGGAACACTGAAGCTTTCTTT
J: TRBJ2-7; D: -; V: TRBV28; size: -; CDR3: CASSFYRGRYEQYF; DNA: TGTGCCAGCAGTTTTTACCGGGGAAGGTACGAGCAGTACTTC
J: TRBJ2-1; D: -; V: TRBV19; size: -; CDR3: CASSISSYNEQFF; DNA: TGTGCCAGTAGTATTTCCAGCTACAATGAGCAGTTCTTC
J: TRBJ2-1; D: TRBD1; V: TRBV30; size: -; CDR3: CAWDTGTGEQFF; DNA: TGTGCCTGGGACACAGGGACAGGTGAGCAGTTCTTC
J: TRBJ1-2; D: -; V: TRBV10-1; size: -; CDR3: CASSESRRPNYGYTF; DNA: TGCGCCAGCAGTGAGTCACGCAGGCCGAACTATGGCTACACCTTC
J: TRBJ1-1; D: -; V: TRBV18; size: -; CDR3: CASSPGGGRNTEAFF; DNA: TGTGCCAGCTCACCGGGCGGGGGGCGGAACACTGAAGCTTTCTTT
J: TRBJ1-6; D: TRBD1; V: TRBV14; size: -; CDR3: CASSTNRGGSPLHF; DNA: TGTGCCAGCAGCACCAACAGGGGGGGTTCACCCCTCCACTTT
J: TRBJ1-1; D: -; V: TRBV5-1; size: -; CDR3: CASSLQGAEAFF; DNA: TGCGCCAGCAGCTTGCAAGGGGCTGAAGCTTTCTTT
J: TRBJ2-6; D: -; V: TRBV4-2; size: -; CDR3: CASSPTGLAGANVLTF; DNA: TGTGCCAGCAGCCCCACAGGGCTAGCTGGGGCCAACGTCCTGACTTTC
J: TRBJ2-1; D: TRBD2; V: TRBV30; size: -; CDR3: CAWSVDAAGGPSEQFF; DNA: TGTGCCTGGAGTGTGGATGCAGCGGGAGGGCCGAGCGAGCAGTTCTTC
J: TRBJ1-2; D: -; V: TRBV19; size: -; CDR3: CASSIAGWYGYTF; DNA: TGTGCCAGTAGTATAGCAGGGTGGTATGGCTACACCTTC
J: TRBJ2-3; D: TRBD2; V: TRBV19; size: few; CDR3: CASTQFSPGLAGADTQYF; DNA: TGTGCCAGTACCCAATTTTCACCGGGACTAGCGGGGGCGGATACGCAGTATTTT
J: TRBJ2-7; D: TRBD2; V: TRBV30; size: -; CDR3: CAWSRSGSSYEQYF; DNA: TGTGCCTGGAGCAGGAGCGGGAGCTCCTACGAGCAGTACTTC
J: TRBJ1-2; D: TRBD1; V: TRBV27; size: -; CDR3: CASSLSIGGLVGYTF; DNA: TGTGCCAGCAGTTTATCGATAGGGGGCCTAGTTGGCTACACCTTC
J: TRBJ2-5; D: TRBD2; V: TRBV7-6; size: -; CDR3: CASSLSAGGLKTQYF; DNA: TGTGCCAGCAGCTTAAGTGCGGGGGGATTGAAGACCCAGTACTTC
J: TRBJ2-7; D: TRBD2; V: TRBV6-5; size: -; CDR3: CASSWGGEQYF; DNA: TGTGCCAGCAGTTGGGGGGGGGAGCAGTACTTC
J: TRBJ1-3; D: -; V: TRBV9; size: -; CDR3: CASSAGGSSGNTIYF; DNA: TGTGCCAGCAGCGCCGGGGGTAGCTCTGGAAACACCATATATTTT
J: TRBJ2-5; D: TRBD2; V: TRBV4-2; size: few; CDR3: CASSLSGDDGETQYF; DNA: TGTGCCAGCAGCCTTAGCGGGGACGATGGGGAGACCCAGTACTTC
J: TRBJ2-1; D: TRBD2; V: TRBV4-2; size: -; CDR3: CASGSRTSTYNEQFF; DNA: TGTGCCAGCGGCTCACGGACTAGCACCTACAATGAGCAGTTCTTC
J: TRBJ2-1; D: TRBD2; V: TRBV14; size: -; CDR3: CASSPGLGPYNEQFF; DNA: TGTGCCAGCAGCCCGGGACTAGGGCCCTACAATGAGCAGTTCTTC
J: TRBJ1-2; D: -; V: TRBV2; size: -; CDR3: CASAGASVYGYTF; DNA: TGTGCCAGCGCGGGGGCAAGCGTGTATGGCTACACCTTC
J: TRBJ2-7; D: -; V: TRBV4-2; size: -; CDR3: CASSQETASPYEQYF; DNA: TGTGCCAGCAGCCAAGAGACAGCTTCGCCCTACGAGCAGTACTTC
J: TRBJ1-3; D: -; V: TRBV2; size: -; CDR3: CASCSQGPNSGNTIYF; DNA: TGTGCCAGCTGCTCCCAGGGGCCCAACTCTGGAAACACCATATATTTT
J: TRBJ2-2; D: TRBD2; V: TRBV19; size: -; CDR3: CASTRLAGNTGELFF; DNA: TGTGCCAGTACACGCCTAGCGGGAAACACCGGGGAGCTGTTTTTT
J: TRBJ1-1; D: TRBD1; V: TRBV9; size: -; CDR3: CASSAGTDRNTEAFF; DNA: TGTGCCAGCAGCGCCGGGACAGATAGAAACACTGAAGCTTTCTTT
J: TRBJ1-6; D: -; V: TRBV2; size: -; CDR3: CASSGEGVYNSPLHF; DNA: TGTGCCAGCAGTGGGGAGGGGGTTTATAATTCACCCCTCCACTTT
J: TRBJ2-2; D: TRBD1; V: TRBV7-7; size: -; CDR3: CASSLAPGQGNTGELFF; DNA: TGTGCTAGCAGCTTAGCACCGGGACAGGGGAACACCGGGGAGCTGTTTTTT
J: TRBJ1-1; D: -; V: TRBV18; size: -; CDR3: CASAEGMNTEAFF; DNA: TGTGCCAGCGCGGAGGGAATGAACACTGAAGCTTTCTTT
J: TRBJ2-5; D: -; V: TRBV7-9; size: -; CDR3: CASSSPTGPETQYF; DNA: TGTGCCAGCAGCTCTCCGACAGGCCCGGAGACCCAGTACTTC
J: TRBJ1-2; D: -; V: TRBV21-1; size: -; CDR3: CASSSDSYLNYGYTF; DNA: TGTGCCAGCAGCAGCGACTCCTACCTTAACTATGGCTACACCTTC
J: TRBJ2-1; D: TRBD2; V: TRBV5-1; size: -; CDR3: CASSPRGLAGSSYNEQFF; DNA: TGCGCCAGCAGCCCTAGGGGACTAGCGGGAAGCTCCTACAATGAGCAGTTCTTC
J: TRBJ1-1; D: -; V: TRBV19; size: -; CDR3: CASSTKPNTEAFF; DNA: TGTGCCAGTAGTACCAAGCCGAACACTGAAGCTTTCTTT
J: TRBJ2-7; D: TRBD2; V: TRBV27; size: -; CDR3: CASSDAGASSYEQYF; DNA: TGTGCCAGCAGTGATGCGGGAGCCTCCTCCTACGAGCAGTACTTC
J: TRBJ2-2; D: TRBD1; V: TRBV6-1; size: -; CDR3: CASSDGTVRTLNTGELFF; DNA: TGTGCCAGCAGTGACGGGACAGTGAGGACCTTAAACACCGGGGAGCTGTTTTTT
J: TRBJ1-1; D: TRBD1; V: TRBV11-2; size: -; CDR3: CASSSQGGWSEAFF; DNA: TGTGCCAGCAGCTCACAGGGGGGGTGGTCTGAAGCTTTCTTT
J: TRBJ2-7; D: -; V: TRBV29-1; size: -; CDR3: CSVDSGGSEQYF; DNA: TGCAGCGTTGACTCCGGCGGGTCCGAGCAGTACTTC
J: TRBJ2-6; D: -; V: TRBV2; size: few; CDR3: CASSRSDPVGANVLTF; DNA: TGTGCCAGCAGTAGAAGCGACCCCGTAGGGGCCAACGTCCTGACTTTC
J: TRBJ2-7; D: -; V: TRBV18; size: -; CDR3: CASSPTDGYEQYF; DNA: TGTGCCAGCTCACCTACAGACGGTTACGAGCAGTACTTC
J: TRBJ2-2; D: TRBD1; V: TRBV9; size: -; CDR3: CASSAARGGELFF; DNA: TGTGCCAGCAGCGCGGCCAGGGGGGGGGAGCTGTTTTTT
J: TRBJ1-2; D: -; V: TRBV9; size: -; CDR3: CASSRDSNYGYTF; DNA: TGTGCCAGCAGCCGCGACTCAAACTATGGCTACACCTTC
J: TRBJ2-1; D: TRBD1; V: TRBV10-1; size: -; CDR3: CAGEQGSDEQFF; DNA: TGCGCCGGTGAACAGGGGAGCGATGAGCAGTTCTTC
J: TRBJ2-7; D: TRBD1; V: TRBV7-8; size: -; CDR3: CASRAGTVTSYEQYF; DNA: TGTGCCAGCAGGGCCGGGACAGTGACTTCCTACGAGCAGTACTTC
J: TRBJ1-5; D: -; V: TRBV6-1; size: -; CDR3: CASCFEGDQPQHF; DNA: TGTGCCAGCTGCTTTGAAGGGGATCAGCCCCAGCATTTT
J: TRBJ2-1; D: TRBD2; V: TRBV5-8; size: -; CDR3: CASSFGPGLAGSYNEQFF; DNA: TGTGCCAGCAGCTTCGGTCCGGGACTAGCGGGTTCCTACAATGAGCAGTTCTTC
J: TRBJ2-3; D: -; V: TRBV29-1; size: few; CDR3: CSAVGAGTDTQYF; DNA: TGCAGCGCGGTTGGAGCGGGCACAGATACGCAGTATTTT
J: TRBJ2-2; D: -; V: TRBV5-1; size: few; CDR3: CASSPVGAGSNTGELFF; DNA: TGCGCCAGCAGCCCGGTTGGGGCAGGAAGTAACACCGGGGAGCTGTTTTTT
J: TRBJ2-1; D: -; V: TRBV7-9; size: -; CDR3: CASSDSRRSRSEQFF; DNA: TGTGCCAGCAGCGACAGCCGTAGATCTCGATCGGAGCAGTTCTTC